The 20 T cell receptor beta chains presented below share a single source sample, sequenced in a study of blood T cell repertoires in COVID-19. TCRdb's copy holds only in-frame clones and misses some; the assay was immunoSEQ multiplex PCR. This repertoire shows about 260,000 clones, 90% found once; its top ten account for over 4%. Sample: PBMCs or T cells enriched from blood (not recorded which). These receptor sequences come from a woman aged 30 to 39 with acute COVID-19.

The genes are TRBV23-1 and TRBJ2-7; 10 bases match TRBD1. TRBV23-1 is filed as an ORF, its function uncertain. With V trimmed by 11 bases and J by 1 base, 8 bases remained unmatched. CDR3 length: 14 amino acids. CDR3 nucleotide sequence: TGCGCCGCTTTTTCGGGACAGGGGTCCTACGAGCAGTACTTC. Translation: CAAFSGQGSYEQYF.

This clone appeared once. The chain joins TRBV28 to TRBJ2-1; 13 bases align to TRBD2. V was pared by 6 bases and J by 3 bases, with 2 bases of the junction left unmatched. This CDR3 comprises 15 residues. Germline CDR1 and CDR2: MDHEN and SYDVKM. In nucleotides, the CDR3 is TGTGCCAGCAGGTGGACTAGCGGGAGCTACAATGAGCAGTTCTTC. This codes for CASRWTSGSYNEQFF.

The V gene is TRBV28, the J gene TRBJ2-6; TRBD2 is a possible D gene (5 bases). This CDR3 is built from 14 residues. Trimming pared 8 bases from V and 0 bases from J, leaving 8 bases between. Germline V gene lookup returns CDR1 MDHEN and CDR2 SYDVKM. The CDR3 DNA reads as TGTGCCAGCCACGGGGTCTCTGGGGCCAACGTCCTGACTTTC. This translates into CASHGVSGANVLTF.

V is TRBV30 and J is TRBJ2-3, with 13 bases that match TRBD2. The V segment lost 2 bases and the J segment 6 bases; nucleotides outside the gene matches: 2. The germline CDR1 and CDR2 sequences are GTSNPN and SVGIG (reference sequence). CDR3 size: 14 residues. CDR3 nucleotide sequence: TGTGCCTGGAGTCGACTAGCGGGGGGTGATACGCAGTATTTT. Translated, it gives CAWSRLAGGDTQYF. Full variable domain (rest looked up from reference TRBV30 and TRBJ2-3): SQTIHQWPATLVQPVGSPLSLECTVEGTSNPNLYWYRQAAGRGLQLLFYSVGIGQISSEVPQNLSASRPQDRQFILSSKKLLLSDSGFYLCAWSRLAGGDTQYFGPGTRLTVL.

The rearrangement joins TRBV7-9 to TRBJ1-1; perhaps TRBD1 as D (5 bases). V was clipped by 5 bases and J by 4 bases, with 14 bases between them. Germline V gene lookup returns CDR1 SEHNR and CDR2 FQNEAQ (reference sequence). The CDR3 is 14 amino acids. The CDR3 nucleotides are TGTGCCAGCAGCCTCCCAGGGAAGGGCACTGAAGCTTTCTTT. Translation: CASSLPGKGTEAFF. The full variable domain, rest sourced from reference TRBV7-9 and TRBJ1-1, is DTGVSQNPRHKITKRGQNVTFRCDPISEHNRLYWYRQTLGQGPEFLTYFQNEAQLEKSRLLSDRFSAERPKGSFSTLEIQRTEQGDSAMYLCASSLPGKGTEAFFGQGTRLTVV.

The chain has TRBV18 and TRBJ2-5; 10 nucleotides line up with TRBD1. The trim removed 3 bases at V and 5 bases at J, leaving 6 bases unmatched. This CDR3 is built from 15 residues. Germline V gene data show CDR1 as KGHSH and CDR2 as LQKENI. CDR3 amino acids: CASSPPGQGSETQYF. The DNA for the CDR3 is TGTGCCAGCTCACCCCCGGGACAGGGGAGCGAGACCCAGTACTTC.

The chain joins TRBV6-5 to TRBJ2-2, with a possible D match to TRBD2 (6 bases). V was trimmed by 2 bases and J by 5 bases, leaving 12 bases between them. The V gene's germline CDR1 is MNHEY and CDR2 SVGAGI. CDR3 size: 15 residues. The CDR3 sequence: CASSYGSGATGELFF. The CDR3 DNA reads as TGTGCCAGCAGTTACGGGTCGGGAGCGACCGGGGAGCTGTTTTTT.

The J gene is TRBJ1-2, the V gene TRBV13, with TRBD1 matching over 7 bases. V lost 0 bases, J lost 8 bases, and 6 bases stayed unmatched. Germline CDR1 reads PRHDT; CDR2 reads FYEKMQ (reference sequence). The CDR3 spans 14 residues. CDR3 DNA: TGTGCCAGCAGCTTAGGCACGACAGGGACCGGCTACACCTTC. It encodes CASSLGTTGTGYTF.

CDR3: CASSPRTGSAATYEQYF. DNA of the CDR3: TGTGCCAGCAGCCCGCGGACAGGGTCGGCTGCAACCTACGAGCAGTACTTC. The rearrangement uses TRBV11-2 and TRBJ2-7; 8 bases are a match to TRBD1. From germline, CDR1 is SGHAT and CDR2 FQNNGV. V lost 5 bases to trimming and J lost 2 bases; unmatched junction nucleotides: 14. CDR3 length: 17 amino acids.

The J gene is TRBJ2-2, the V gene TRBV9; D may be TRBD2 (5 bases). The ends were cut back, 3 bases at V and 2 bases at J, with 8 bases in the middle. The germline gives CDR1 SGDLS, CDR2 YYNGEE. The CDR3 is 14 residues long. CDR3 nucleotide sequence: TGTGCCAGCAGCGGGGAGCCTAACACCGGGGAGCTGTTTTTT. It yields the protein CASSGEPNTGELFF.

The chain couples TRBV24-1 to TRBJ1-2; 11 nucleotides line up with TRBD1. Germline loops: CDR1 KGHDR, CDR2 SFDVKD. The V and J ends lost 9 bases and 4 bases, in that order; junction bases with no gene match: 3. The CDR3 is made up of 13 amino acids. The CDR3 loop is CATSGTGGYGYTF. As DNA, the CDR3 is TGTGCCACCTCCGGGACAGGGGGCTATGGCTACACCTTC.

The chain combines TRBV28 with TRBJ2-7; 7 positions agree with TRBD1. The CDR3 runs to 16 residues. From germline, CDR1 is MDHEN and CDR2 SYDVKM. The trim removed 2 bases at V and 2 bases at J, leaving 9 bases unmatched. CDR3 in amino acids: CASSLVFGDSPYEQYF. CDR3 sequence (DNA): TGTGCCAGCAGTTTAGTGTTCGGGGACAGCCCCTACGAGCAGTACTTC.

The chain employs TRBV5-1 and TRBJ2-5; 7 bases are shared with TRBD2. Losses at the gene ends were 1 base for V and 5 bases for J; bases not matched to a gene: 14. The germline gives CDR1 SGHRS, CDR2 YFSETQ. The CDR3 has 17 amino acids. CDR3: CASSLRLAEDPRETQYF. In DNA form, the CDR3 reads TGCGCCAGCAGCTTGAGGCTAGCGGAGGATCCAAGGGAGACCCAGTACTTC. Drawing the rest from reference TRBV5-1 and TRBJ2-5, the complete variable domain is KAGVTQTPRYLIKTRGQQVTLSCSPISGHRSVSWYQQTPGQGLQFLFEYFSETQRNKGNFPGRFSGRQFSNSRSEMNVSTLELGDSALYLCASSLRLAEDPRETQYFGPGTRLLVL.

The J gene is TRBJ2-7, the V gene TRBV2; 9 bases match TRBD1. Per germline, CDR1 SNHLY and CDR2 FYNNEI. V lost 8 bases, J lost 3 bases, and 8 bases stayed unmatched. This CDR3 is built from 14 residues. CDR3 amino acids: CASPPGQGFYEQYF. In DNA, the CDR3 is TGTGCCAGCCCCCCGGGACAGGGTTTCTACGAGCAGTACTTC.

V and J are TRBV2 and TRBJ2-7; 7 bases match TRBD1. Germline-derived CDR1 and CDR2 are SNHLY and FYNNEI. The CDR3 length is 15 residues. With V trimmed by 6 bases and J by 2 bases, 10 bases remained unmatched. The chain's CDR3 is CASRPNPGGAYEQYF. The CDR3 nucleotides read TGTGCCAGCAGACCCAATCCAGGGGGAGCCTACGAGCAGTACTTC.

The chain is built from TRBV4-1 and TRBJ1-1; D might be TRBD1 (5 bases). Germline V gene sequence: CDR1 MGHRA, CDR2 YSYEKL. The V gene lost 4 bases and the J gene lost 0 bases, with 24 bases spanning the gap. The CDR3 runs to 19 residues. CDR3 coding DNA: TGCGCCAGCAGCCGGACACCGAAAGGGGTGAAGGATTTGAACACTGAAGCTTTCTTT. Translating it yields CASSRTPKGVKDLNTEAFF.

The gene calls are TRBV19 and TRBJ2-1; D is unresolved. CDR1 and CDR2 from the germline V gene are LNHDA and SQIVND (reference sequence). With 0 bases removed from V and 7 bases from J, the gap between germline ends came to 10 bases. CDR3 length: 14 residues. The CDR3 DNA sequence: TGTGCCAGTAGTATAGAGAGCCGTTTAAATGAGCAGTTCTTC. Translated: CASSIESRLNEQFF.

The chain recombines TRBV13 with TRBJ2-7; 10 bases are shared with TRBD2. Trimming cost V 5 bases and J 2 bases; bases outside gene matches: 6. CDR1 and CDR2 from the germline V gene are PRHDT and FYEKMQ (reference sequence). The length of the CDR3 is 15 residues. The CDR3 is CASSLLTSGTYEQYF. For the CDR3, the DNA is TGTGCCAGCAGCCTACTTACTAGCGGGACCTACGAGCAGTACTTC.

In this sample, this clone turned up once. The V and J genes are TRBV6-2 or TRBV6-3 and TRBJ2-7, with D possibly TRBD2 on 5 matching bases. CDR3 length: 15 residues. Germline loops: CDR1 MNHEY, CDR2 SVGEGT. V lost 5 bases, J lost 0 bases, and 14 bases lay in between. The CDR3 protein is CASSEDWDSSYEQYF. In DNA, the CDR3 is TGTGCCAGCAGTGAGGACTGGGATAGCTCCTACGAGCAGTACTTC.

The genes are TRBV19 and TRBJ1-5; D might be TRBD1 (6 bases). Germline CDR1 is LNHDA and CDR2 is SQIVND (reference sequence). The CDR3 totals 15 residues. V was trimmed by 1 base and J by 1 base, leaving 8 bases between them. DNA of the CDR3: TGTGCCAGTAGTATAGGGGGGCCCAGCAATCAGCCCCAGCATTTT. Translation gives CASSIGGPSNQPQHF.